This passage covers 27 T cell receptor beta chains from one sample sequenced in a study of glioma-infiltrating T cells. TCR alpha and beta CDR3 regions were amplified from RNA using iRepertoire nested multiplex PCR. Via MiXCR, TCRdb re-called the multiplex PCR reads, giving one row per CDR3 protein. The table includes 100,000 to 150,000 distinct CDR3 sequences, roughly 23% detected once. Source material: glioma tissue, nonneoplastic brain tissue, or PBMCs (not recorded which). The source is a human donor with low-grade glioma or glioblastoma, undergoing nonglioma brain surgery, or in good health (not recorded which).

This clonotype was counted many times. V and J are TRBV28 and TRBJ2-1; D not certain. V dropped 5 bases and J dropped 0 bases, with 11 bases sitting between them. Looked up from germline, CDR1 is MDHEN and CDR2 is SYDVKM. The length of the CDR3 is 15 residues. This chain's CDR3 is CASSPHPVSYNEQFF. The CDR3 coding sequence is TGTGCCAGCAGTCCACACCCGGTCTCCTACAATGAGCAGTTCTTC.

The sample holds a few counts of this clonotype. This may come from a read error, since a much larger clone is one base off. The missing conserved phenylalanine or tryptophan at the end of this CDR3 makes a read error likely. The DNA for the CDR3 is TGCAGTGCTAGGGGCAGGGTGGAAGAAGCTTTCCTT. Translated, it gives CSARGRVEEAFL. The chain recombines TRBV20-1 with TRBJ1-1, with D perhaps TRBD1 (5 bases). Trimming removed 3 bases at V and 8 bases at J, with 13 bases between. This CDR3 is 12 amino acids long. The germline CDR1 and CDR2 sequences are DFQATT and SNEGSKA (reference sequence).

This clonotype was seen ten or more times. The chain carries TRBV6-1 and TRBJ2-1, with D possibly TRBD1 on 6 matching bases. Germline CDR1 MNHNS, CDR2 SASEGT. V gave up 10 bases and J gave up 0 bases, with 16 bases separating them. CDR3 size: 15 residues. The CDR3 DNA reads as TGTGCCACAAGGACAGTGACTAACTCCTACAATGAGCAGTTCTTC. It codes for CATRTVTNSYNEQFF.

In the case of this clonotype: One base away lies a much larger clone, so this may be a sequencing read error. J is TRBJ2-3 and V is TRBV20-1; D ambiguous. This CDR3 has 15 residues. Per the germline V gene, CDR1 is DFQATT and CDR2 is SNEGSKA (reference sequence). The V gene lost 4 bases and the J gene lost 0 bases, with 14 bases spanning the gap. The CDR3 protein is CSAIALDYSTDTQYF. CDR3 nucleotide sequence: TGCAGTGCTATTGCACTGGATTATAGCACAGATACGCAGTATTTT.

This clonotype was found many times. The V gene is TRBV7-2, the J gene TRBJ2-5, with D perhaps assigned TRBD1 or TRBD2 (5 bases each). The CDR3 length is 15 residues. The V end lost 5 bases, the J end lost 2 bases, and 15 bases lay between the germline ends. CDR1 is SGHTA and CDR2 is FQGNSA in the germline V gene. CDR3 sequence reads: CASSAMGTDQETQYF. CDR3 in DNA: TGTGCCAGCAGCGCGATGGGGACGGATCAAGAGACCCAGTACTTC.

Only a few counts were recorded for this clonotype. The gene calls are TRBV3-1 and TRBJ1-1, with 8 bases that match TRBD1. The J segment lost 10 bases and the V segment lost 2 bases, leaving 12 bases of the junction unmatched. Per germline, CDR1 LGHDT and CDR2 YNNKEL (reference sequence). There are 15 residues in the CDR3. The CDR3 DNA reads as TGTGCCAGCAGCCAACACAGGGGGTCGCTCGGGGGAGCTTTCTTT. The encoded protein is CASSQHRGSLGGAFF.

This clonotype appeared many times. The chain employs TRBV7-2 and TRBJ2-3, with D possibly TRBD1 on 5 matching bases. Germline values: CDR1 SGHTA, CDR2 FQGNSA. V was trimmed by 10 bases and J by 5 bases, leaving 13 bases between them. This CDR3 contains 12 residues. This CDR3 reads CATRLGQDTQYF. The CDR3 DNA sequence: TGTGCCACCAGGTTGGGGCAAGATACGCAGTATTTT.

This clonotype was detected many times. The V and J genes are TRBV6-1 and TRBJ2-3; the D gene is possibly TRBD2 (5 bases). There are 15 residues in the CDR3. Between the trimmed V and J ends, which lost 6 bases and 2 bases, there was a span of 15 bases. Germline CDR1 and CDR2: MNHNS and SASEGT. DNA of the CDR3: TGTGCCAGCAGCCTCGGACTCCTGTCCACAGATACGCAGTATTTT. It codes for CASSLGLLSTDTQYF.

This clonotype was found a few times. V gene TRBV19 combines with J gene TRBJ1-5; 8 positions match TRBD1. The CDR3 is made up of 17 amino acids. Germline assignment: CDR1 LNHDA and CDR2 SQIVND (reference sequence). V dropped 5 bases and J dropped 0; count of bases not matched to a gene: 9. The CDR3 loop is CASSPPGGRDSNQPQHF. CDR3 in DNA: TGTGCCAGTAGTCCGCCAGGGGGCAGGGATAGCAATCAGCCCCAGCATTTT.

A note on this clonotype: This sequence may be a read error, since a much larger clone differs from it by one base. The V gene is TRBV10-3, the J gene TRBJ1-2; a weak D match, TRBD1 (6 bases). Germline values: CDR1 ENHRY, CDR2 SYGVKD. The V end lost 10 bases, the J end lost 6 bases, and 18 bases lay between the germline ends. The CDR3 is 13 residues long. Here the CDR3 reads CATALYREDGYTF. CDR3 DNA: TGTGCCACCGCCCTTTACAGGGAAGATGGCTACACCTTC.

This sequence joins TRBV12-3 or TRBV12-4 and TRBJ2-5, with a weak D call TRBD2 (6 bases). This CDR3 contains 14 residues. Deletions cut 5 bases from V and 1 base from J, with 11 bases between. CDR3 residues: CASSGSGGQETQYF. The CDR3 coding sequence is TGTGCCAGCAGTGGGTCCGGGGGCCAAGAGACCCAGTACTTC.

There are many counts of this clonotype. This chain's CDR3 is CASSTWTSGSYEQYF. As DNA, the CDR3 is TGTGCCAGTAGTACGTGGACTAGCGGATCCTACGAGCAGTACTTC. This chain uses TRBV19 with TRBJ2-7; 10 nucleotides match TRBD2. Germline V gives CDR1 LNHDA, CDR2 SQIVND (reference sequence). The V gene end was trimmed by 4 bases and the J gene end by 1 base; junction bases not matched to a gene: 4. CDR3 length: 15 residues.

The table lists this clonotype with a few counts. A much larger clone sits a single nucleotide away, making a read error possible. The rearrangement links TRBV6-2 or TRBV6-3 to TRBJ2-7, with a possible D match to TRBD2 (6 bases). The germline gives CDR1 MNHEY, CDR2 SVGEGT. The CDR3 is made up of 15 amino acids. CDR3 DNA sequence: TGTTCCAGCAGTTACTTTCCGGGAGCGGGCAACGAGCAGTACTTC. It specifies CSSSYFPGAGNEQYF.

As to this clonotype: Sequence at one end of the junction differs from germline and may be a read error. The V gene is TRBV7-2, the J gene TRBJ2-3; the D is unclear. The germline V gene has CDR1 SGHTA and CDR2 FQGNSA. The CDR3 is made up of 13 amino acids. The CDR3 loop reads CASRLSATDTQYF. As DNA, the CDR3 is TGTGCCAGCCGCTTAAGCGCCACAGATACGCAGTATTTT.

The chain couples TRBV7-9 to TRBJ2-7; D not certain. The V end lost 5 bases, the J end lost 4 bases, and 9 bases lay between the germline ends. This CDR3 region has 12 residues. From germline, CDR1 is SEHNR and CDR2 FQNEAQ (reference sequence). CDR3 coding DNA: TGTGCCAGCAGCCTTAGCATTTACGAGCAGTACTTC. Amino acids: CASSLSIYEQYF.

This clonotype was counted between two and nine times. This chain connects TRBV16 to TRBJ2-1, with TRBD1 identical over 7 bases. The length of the CDR3 is 14 residues. Germline V lookup: CDR1 KGHSY, CDR2 FQNENV. With 6 bases clipped from V and 4 bases from J, the junction kept 6 bases outside the gene matches. The CDR3 bases are TGTGCCAGCAGAGAAGGGGACAGTTACAATGAGCAGTTCTTC. Translated, it gives CASREGDSYNEQFF.

This clonotype was seen at least ten times. This chain connects TRBV7-2 to TRBJ2-3; D is uncertain. V dropped 5 bases and J dropped 3 bases, with 15 bases sitting between them. Germline V gene data show CDR1 as SGHTA and CDR2 as FQGNSA. The CDR3 totals 15 residues. The CDR3 sequence is CASSPIPWTTDTQYF. The CDR3 coding sequence is TGTGCCAGCAGCCCTATCCCTTGGACGACAGATACGCAGTATTTT.

The chain couples TRBV12-3 or TRBV12-4 to TRBJ2-5; TRBD1 matches 10 bases. Trimming took 9 bases from V and 5 from J; bases not matched to a gene: 12. The CDR3 spans 15 residues. CDR3 DNA: TGTGCCAGTAGGGGACAGGGGTCAGGGTTGGAGACCCAGTACTTC. The encoded protein is CASRGQGSGLETQYF.

This sequence joins TRBV29-1 and TRBJ2-5; the D is unclear. This CDR3 has 10 amino acids. With 1 base removed from V and 5 bases from J, the gap between germline ends came to 2 bases. Germline V gene data show CDR1 as SQVTM and CDR2 as ANQGSEA. CDR3 in DNA: TGCAGCGTTGAAGTGGAGACCCAGTACTTC. Translated, it gives CSVEVETQYF.

This clonotype came up many times. The genes are TRBV28 and TRBJ2-7; no firm D call. The CDR3 runs to 13 residues. V was cut by 1 base and J by 2 bases, with 6 bases left in between. In germline, CDR1 is MDHEN, CDR2 SYDVKM. CDR3 region: CASSLLQPYEQYF. In DNA, the CDR3 is TGTGCCAGCAGTTTATTGCAACCCTACGAGCAGTACTTC.

This chain uses TRBV29-1 with TRBJ2-7, with D possibly matching TRBD1 (6 bases). Trimming left V 6 bases short and J 4 bases short, with 19 bases between. The CDR3 totals 14 residues. Germline V gives CDR1 SQVTM, CDR2 ANQGSEA. Here the CDR3 reads CSVRQARTNYEQYF. The CDR3 region has the DNA TGCAGCGTCCGACAGGCGCGAACGAATTACGAGCAGTACTTC.

About this clonotype: A much larger clone differs from this one at a single base, so this may be a read error. The chain has TRBV29-1 and TRBJ1-1; D gene uncertain. The germline V gene encodes CDR1 SQVTM and CDR2 ANQGSEA. The CDR3 has 13 amino acids. CDR3 in DNA: TGCAGCGTTGCAGGCATACTTGACACTGGAGCTTTCTTT. Translating it yields CSVAGILDTGAFF.

This clonotype was found many times. This chain joins TRBV29-1 and TRBJ2-1, with D possibly being TRBD2 (5 bases). The V and J ends lost 4 bases and 8 bases respectively, with 6 bases between them. The CDR3 extends over 10 amino acids. Germline V lookup: CDR1 SQVTM, CDR2 ANQGSEA. The CDR3 region is CSVGGDEQFF. Here the CDR3 DNA reads TGCAGCGTTGGGGGAGATGAGCAGTTCTTC.

The chain recombines TRBV29-1 with TRBJ2-3; TRBD2 might be the D (5 bases). The germline CDR1 and CDR2 sequences are SQVTM and ANQGSEA. The V end lost 2 bases, the J end lost 2 bases, and 14 bases lay between the germline ends. The CDR3 extends over 15 amino acids. The CDR3 DNA follows: TGCAGCGTTGAAAGGTCGGGAAGCTCCACAGATACGCAGTATTTT. Its translation: CSVERSGSSTDTQYF.

This clonotype was counted at least ten times. V gene TRBV28 combines with J gene TRBJ1-6, with D unclear. Germline CDR1 MDHEN, CDR2 SYDVKM. V lost 7 bases and J 2 bases, leaving 6 bases between the germline ends. This CDR3 contains 13 residues. DNA of the CDR3: TGTGCCAGCACGGTGGCCTATAATTCACCCCTCCACTTT. Amino acid sequence: CASTVAYNSPLHF.

This clonotype was found many times. This chain uses TRBV11-2 with TRBJ1-6, with D possibly matching TRBD1 (5 bases). CDR1 and CDR2 (germline): SGHAT, FQNNGV. With 1 base removed from V and 6 bases from J, the gap between germline ends came to 13 bases. The CDR3 is 16 amino acids. The CDR3 reads CASSLGGRRANSPLHF. The CDR3 DNA reads as TGTGCCAGCAGCTTAGGGGGCCGACGGGCTAATTCACCCCTCCACTTT.

This clonotype was seen ten or more times. This rearrangement joins TRBV6-2 or TRBV6-3 to TRBJ2-7; 15 positions agree with TRBD2. This CDR3 has 16 amino acids. Germline CDR1 is MNHEY and CDR2 is SVGEGT. V shed 2 bases, J shed 3 bases, and the junction held 2 bases outside the gene matches. CDR3 sequence (DNA): TGTGCCAGCAGTTACCTGGGACTAGCGGGAGGCTACGAGCAGTACTTC. Residues: CASSYLGLAGGYEQYF.